Listed here are 28 T cell receptor beta chains from one sample, sequenced in a study of T cell responses to AZD1222 COVID-19 vaccine. Sequencing used immunoSEQ multiplex PCR; TCRdb keeps in-frame clones, though not all of them. The sample has some 48,000 clones, approximately 83% seen once. Material: peripheral blood, obtained 28 days after the second AZD1222 dose. The receptors shown here come from an adult who received the AZD1222 COVID-19 vaccine.

The chain couples TRBV5-6 to TRBJ2-1, with 8 positions matching TRBD2. The CDR3 is made up of 16 amino acids. Losses at the gene ends were 4 bases for V and 0 bases for J; bases not matched to a gene: 6. Germline lookup yields CDR1 SGHDT and CDR2 YYEEEE. CDR3 residues: CASSQISGSSYNEQFF. The CDR3 nucleotides read TGTGCCAGCAGCCAAATCAGCGGGAGCTCCTACAATGAGCAGTTCTTC.

This chain connects TRBV15 to TRBJ2-5; D is perhaps TRBD1 or TRBD2 (5 bases each). The CDR3 has 16 amino acids. Germline values: CDR1 LNHNV, CDR2 YYDKDF (reference sequence). The germline V and J ends were trimmed by 1 base and 1 base, with 13 bases remaining between them. CDR3 residues: CATSRGGLGIQETQYF. As DNA, the CDR3 is TGTGCCACCAGCAGAGGGGGGTTAGGGATCCAAGAGACCCAGTACTTC.

The rearrangement joins TRBV7-2 to TRBJ2-6; no firm D call. Germline-derived CDR1 and CDR2 are SGHTA and FQGNSA. Between the trimmed V and J ends, which lost 3 bases and 3 bases, there was a span of 3 bases. The CDR3 runs 13 residues. The CDR3 region is CASSFFGANVLTF. The CDR3 bases are TGTGCCAGCAGCTTCTTTGGGGCCAACGTCCTGACTTTC.

This clone was observed a few times. The chain uses TRBV7-2 and TRBJ1-4, with D hard to call. The V end was cut by 5 bases, the J end by 1 base, with 20 bases between. In germline, CDR1 is SGHTA, CDR2 FQGNSA. This CDR3 region has 18 residues. This chain's CDR3 is CASSPWLVGVGTNEKLFF. DNA of the CDR3: TGTGCCAGCAGCCCCTGGTTGGTCGGGGTAGGAACTAATGAAAAACTGTTTTTT.

CDR3 in amino acids: CASSQVPVTSGRAGGRSTQYF. CDR3 sequence (DNA): TGCGCCAGCAGCCAAGTGCCCGTCACGAGCGGGAGGGCCGGGGGAAGGTCTACGCAGTATTTT. This sequence joins TRBV4-1 and TRBJ2-3; 10 nucleotides match TRBD2. The CDR3 is 21 amino acids. V lost 1 base and J lost 8; bases outside the gene matches: 24. The germline V gene encodes CDR1 MGHRA and CDR2 YSYEKL.

This chain connects TRBV5-1 to TRBJ2-5; D gene ambiguous. The CDR3 runs 13 residues. Trimming cost V 5 bases and J 1 base, with 9 bases left between them. Germline CDR1 SGHRS, CDR2 YFSETQ. The CDR3 bases are TGCGCCAGCAGTTTTGGGGTCCAAGAGACCCAGTACTTC. Protein sequence: CASSFGVQETQYF. The complete variable domain, with remaining parts taken from reference TRBV5-1 and TRBJ2-5, reads KAGVTQTPRYLIKTRGQQVTLSCSPISGHRSVSWYQQTPGQGLQFLFEYFSETQRNKGNFPGRFSGRQFSNSRSEMNVSTLELGDSALYLCASSFGVQETQYFGPGTRLLVL.

This chain joins TRBV25-1 and TRBJ1-2, with a weak D call TRBD1 (5 bases). CDR3 size: 16 residues. In germline, CDR1 is MGHDK, CDR2 SYGVNS. V was pared by 1 base and J by 3 bases, with 15 bases between. The CDR3 loop reads CASSEFAGRVDYGYTF. CDR3 sequence (DNA): TGTGCCAGCAGTGAATTTGCAGGGCGCGTCGACTATGGCTACACCTTC.

The chain joins TRBV3-1 (or the pseudogene TRBV3-2) to TRBJ2-7, with D possibly matching TRBD2 (5 bases). The CDR3 has 11 amino acids. Germline CDR1 and CDR2: LGHDT and YNNKEL (reference sequence). Trimming removed 5 bases at V and 6 bases at J, with 8 bases between. Written as DNA, the CDR3 is TGTGCCAGCAGCGCCCGGGGCGAGCAGTACTTC. Translating gives CASSARGEQYF.

V and J are TRBV4-3 and TRBJ1-5, with 7 positions matching TRBD1. Germline values: CDR1 LGHNA, CDR2 YSLEER. Unmatched junction bases numbered 6, after V lost 0 bases and J lost 7 bases. The CDR3 is made up of 15 amino acids. The CDR3 nucleotides read TGCGCCAGCAGCCAAGATCCCACAGGGGAACAGCCCCAGCATTTT. The encoded protein is CASSQDPTGEQPQHF.

The CDR3 region is CASSLTVLAGVSGELFF. CDR3 in DNA: TGTGCCAGCAGCTTAACGGTACTAGCGGGCGTATCCGGGGAGCTGTTTTTT. The J gene is TRBJ2-2, the V gene TRBV7-3; 9 bases fit TRBD2. J lost 6 bases, V lost 0 bases, and 8 bases had no gene match. Germline CDR1 and CDR2: SGHTA and FQGTGA. CDR3 length equals 17 residues.

The chain carries TRBV7-2 and TRBJ2-5; D remains ambiguous. V gave up 8 bases and J gave up 4 bases, with 11 bases separating them. This CDR3 has 12 amino acids. Germline loops: CDR1 SGHTA, CDR2 FQGNSA. CDR3 DNA sequence: TGTGCCAGCCGAGCTTCAGGAGAGACCCAGTACTTC. Translating it yields CASRASGETQYF.

This clone was counted only a few times. The sample carries other DNA sequences with the same CDR3. The chain links TRBV11-3 to TRBJ2-7, with TRBD2 matching 7 bases. V lost 5 bases and J lost 5; bases outside the gene matches: 3. This CDR3 is 12 amino acids long. CDR1 is SGHNT, CDR2 YENEEA, per germline. This CDR3 is CASSGRGHEQYF. DNA of the CDR3: TGTGCCAGCAGCGGGAGGGGCCACGAGCAGTACTTC.

The chain is built from TRBV16 and TRBJ1-1; D remains ambiguous. Trimming took off 3 bases at V and 7 bases at J, with 3 bases between the two ends. The germline gives CDR1 KGHSY, CDR2 FQNENV. The CDR3 covers 10 residues. The CDR3 coding sequence is TGTGCCAGCAGCCAGGGTGAAGCTTTCTTT. This gives the protein CASSQGEAFF.

CDR3: CASTPLAGVAEQYF. The CDR3 DNA follows: TGTGCCAGCACCCCTCTAGCGGGAGTTGCCGAGCAGTACTTC. The gene calls are TRBV11-2 and TRBJ2-7, with TRBD2 identical over 10 bases. Looked up from germline, CDR1 is SGHAT and CDR2 is FQNNGV. This CDR3 is built from 14 residues. After removal of 7 bases from V and 6 bases from J, the junction contained 9 bases not matched to a gene.

The V call is TRBV27, the J call TRBJ2-7; D unclear. The germline gives CDR1 MNHEY, CDR2 SMNVEV (reference sequence). V shed 5 bases and J shed 2 bases, with 16 bases lying between them. This CDR3 is 15 amino acids long. This CDR3 reads CASSKSRAPTYEQYF. In nucleotides, the CDR3 is TGTGCCAGCAGTAAAAGTAGGGCACCCACCTACGAGCAGTACTTC.

V and J are TRBV18 and TRBJ2-7, with 8 nucleotides matching TRBD2. This CDR3 spans 15 amino acids. Germline V CDR1 and CDR2: KGHSH, LQKENI. The junction had 10 bases not matched to a gene; V was cut back by 3 bases and J by 6 bases. The CDR3 DNA follows: TGTGCCAGCTCACCGCCGGGACTAGTCTCAACCGAGCAGTACTTC. It codes for CASSPPGLVSTEQYF.

V usage is TRBV12-5 and J usage is TRBJ2-7, with D tentatively TRBD2 (5 bases). CDR1 and CDR2 (germline): LGHNT, FRNRAP. The CDR3 sequence is 13 residues long. The V end was cut by 6 bases, the J end by 3 bases, with 12 bases between. The chain's CDR3 is CASGSGTRYEQYF. The CDR3 bases are TGTGCTAGTGGATCGGGAACCCGCTACGAGCAGTACTTC.

V is TRBV27 and J is TRBJ2-7; 7 nucleotides align to TRBD2. J gave up 2 bases and V 2 bases, and 6 bases lay outside the gene matches. The CDR3 sequence is 15 residues long. From germline, CDR1 is MNHEY and CDR2 SMNVEV (reference sequence). The CDR3 region is CASSLMAGVTYEQYF. The CDR3 region has the DNA TGTGCCAGCAGTTTAATGGCGGGGGTGACCTACGAGCAGTACTTC.

The gene calls are TRBV30 and TRBJ1-1, with TRBD1 as a possible D gene (6 bases). With 5 bases removed from V and 6 bases from J, the gap between germline ends came to 13 bases. CDR1 and CDR2 (germline): GTSNPN, SVGIG (reference sequence). CDR3 size: 12 residues. DNA of the CDR3: TGTGCCTGGTGGGGTGAGGGGGCTGAAGCTTTCTTT. Translating gives CAWWGEGAEAFF.

The chain combines TRBV5-8 with TRBJ1-2; D is perhaps TRBD1 (5 bases). The CDR3 is 14 amino acids. Germline lookup yields CDR1 SGHTS and CDR2 YDEGEE. V lost 4 bases to trimming and J lost 8 bases, with 18 bases between them. The CDR3 bases are TGTGCCAGCAGCCAAGGGGAACCGCCGAGGGGCTACACCTTC. It codes for CASSQGEPPRGYTF.

The V call is TRBV24-1, the J call TRBJ2-5; 9 positions match TRBD1. Germline V CDR1 and CDR2: KGHDR, SFDVKD. V was pared by 2 bases and J by 4 bases, with 7 bases of the junction left unmatched. The CDR3 is 16 residues long. CDR3: CATSDWLGQGGETQYF. As DNA, the CDR3 is TGTGCCACCAGTGATTGGTTGGGACAGGGCGGAGAGACCCAGTACTTC.

The V and J genes are TRBV6-5 and TRBJ2-7; 7 bases agree with TRBD1. The ends lost 10 bases at V and 3 bases at J; junction bases unmatched: 6. The CDR3 sequence is 12 residues long. Germline CDR1 is MNHEY and CDR2 is SVGAGI. CDR3 coding DNA: TGTGCCACGACGGGACAGATCTACGAGCAGTACTTC. Its protein product is CATTGQIYEQYF.

This sequence joins TRBV2 and TRBJ2-1, with D tentatively TRBD2 (5 bases). With 6 bases removed from V and 2 bases from J, the gap between germline ends came to 11 bases. CDR1 is SNHLY, CDR2 FYNNEI, per germline. The CDR3 has 14 residues. The CDR3 loop is CASSLADAYNEQFF. CDR3 nucleotide sequence: TGTGCCAGCAGCCTAGCAGACGCCTACAATGAGCAGTTCTTC.

This clone was picked up a small number of times. This chain joins TRBV18 and TRBJ1-2, with 7 bases aligning to TRBD1. Germline V gives CDR1 KGHSH, CDR2 LQKENI. The CDR3 consists of 15 residues. V gave up 6 bases and J gave up 0 bases; unmatched junction bases: 7. DNA of the CDR3: TGTGCCAGCTCCCTCGGGACAGCCCCTAACTATGGCTACACCTTC. Translated, it gives CASSLGTAPNYGYTF. Supplemented by reference TRBV18 and TRBJ1-2, the full variable domain reads NAGVMQNPRHLVRRRGQEARLRCSPMKGHSHVYWYRQLPEEGLKFMVYLQKENIIDESGMPKERFSAEFPKEGPSILRIQQVVRGDSAAYFCASSLGTAPNYGYTFGSGTRLTVV.

The rearrangement links TRBV20-1 to TRBJ2-5, with D perhaps matching TRBD1 (6 bases). The ends were cut back, 7 bases at V and 5 bases at J, with 11 bases in the middle. The CDR3 totals 11 residues. Germline V gives CDR1 DFQATT, CDR2 SNEGSKA (reference sequence). CDR3 sequence reads: CSVSDRETQYF. CDR3 DNA: TGCAGTGTTTCCGACAGGGAGACCCAGTACTTC.

This clone has only one observation. The chain joins TRBV2 to TRBJ2-3, with 7 bases aligning to TRBD1. This CDR3 contains 15 residues. V shed 3 bases, J shed 2 bases, and the junction held 5 bases outside the gene matches. Germline loops: CDR1 SNHLY, CDR2 FYNNEI. The CDR3 DNA sequence: TGTGCCAGCAGTGAGGCACAGGGGCACACAGATACGCAGTATTTT. Its translation: CASSEAQGHTDTQYF.

V usage is TRBV7-2 and J usage is TRBJ1-2, with D possibly matching TRBD1 (5 bases). The CDR3 is 17 amino acids. Germline V lookup: CDR1 SGHTA, CDR2 FQGNSA. V was clipped by 5 bases and J by 9 bases, with 28 bases between them. The CDR3 region is CASSEDLGTAQGPRYTF. The CDR3 coding sequence is TGTGCCAGCAGCGAAGACCTGGGGACGGCTCAGGGACCTCGCTACACCTTC.

V usage is TRBV7-6 and J usage is TRBJ2-1, with TRBD1 matching 11 bases. The trim removed 5 bases at V and 4 bases at J, leaving 7 bases unmatched. Germline CDR1 reads SGHVS; CDR2 reads FNYEAQ. The CDR3 loop spans 16 amino acids. The CDR3 DNA reads as TGTGCCAGCAGCCTGGGACAGGGGGACCTATACAATGAGCAGTTCTTC. Translating gives CASSLGQGDLYNEQFF.